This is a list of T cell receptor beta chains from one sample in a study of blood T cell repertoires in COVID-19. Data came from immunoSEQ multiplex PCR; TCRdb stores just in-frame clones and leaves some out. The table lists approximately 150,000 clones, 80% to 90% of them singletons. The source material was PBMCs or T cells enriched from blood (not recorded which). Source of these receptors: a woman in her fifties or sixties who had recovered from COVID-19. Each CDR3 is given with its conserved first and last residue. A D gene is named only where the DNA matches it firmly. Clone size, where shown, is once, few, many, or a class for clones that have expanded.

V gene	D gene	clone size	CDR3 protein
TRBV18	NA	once	CASSPGQHNQPQHF
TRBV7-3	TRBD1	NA	CASSQGQGTSETQYF
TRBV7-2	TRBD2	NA	CASSLVRLAGGSDTQYF
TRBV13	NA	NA	CASSLGTGRNQPQHF
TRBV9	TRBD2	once	CASSARAGESDTQYF
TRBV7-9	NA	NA	CASSLVSDTQYF
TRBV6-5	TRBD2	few	CASSRTSLRFYEQYF
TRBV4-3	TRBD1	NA	CASSQGTGENTEAFF
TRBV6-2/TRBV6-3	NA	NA	CASSYGGSSRGGYEQYF
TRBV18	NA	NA	CASSPLVNTEAFF
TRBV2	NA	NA	CASSEWGGGTDTQYF
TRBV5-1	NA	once	CASSFEGVMSYEQYF
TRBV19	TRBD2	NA	CASSIMSGLAGEPGFF
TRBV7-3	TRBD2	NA	CASSSQARLAGVDEQYF
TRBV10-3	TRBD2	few	CAISDGLADGELFF
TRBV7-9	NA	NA	CASSGGLGLFF
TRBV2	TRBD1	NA	CASSPGGAVSEAFF
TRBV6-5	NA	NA	CASSSHLNTEAFF
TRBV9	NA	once	CASRRTSSTDTQYF
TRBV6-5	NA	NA	CASSSIPRNEQFF
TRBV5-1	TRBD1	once	CASSWGPGGEETQYF
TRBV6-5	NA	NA	CASSYENTDTQYF
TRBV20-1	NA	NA	CSASSPRNTEAFF
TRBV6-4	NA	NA	CASSPGSDYNEQFF
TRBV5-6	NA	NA	CASSLRSGLNQPQHF
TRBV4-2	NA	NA	CASSRRTSRNGGNTGELFF
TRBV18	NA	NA	CASSRGPSETQYF
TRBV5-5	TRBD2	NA	CASSARTSGGYEQYF
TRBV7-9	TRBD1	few	CASSFLWTGATNEKLFF
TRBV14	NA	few	CASATGKTEAFF
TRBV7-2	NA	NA	CASSLVAGPGTGELFF
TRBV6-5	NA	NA	CASSYVQGINGYTF
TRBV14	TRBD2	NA	CASSQVSGRAYNEQFF
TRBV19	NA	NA	CASSIVPVPVYGYTF
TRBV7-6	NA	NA	CASSLESGVQETQYF
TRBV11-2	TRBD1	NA	CASSPWVGTGGTEAFF
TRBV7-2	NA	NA	CASSSQGGLIGYTF
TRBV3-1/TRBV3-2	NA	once	CASSQGSSHEQYF
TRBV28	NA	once	CASQFSGQLYGYTF